Listed below are T cell receptor beta chains from one sample, sequenced in a study of CD8+CD57+ T cells in acquired aplastic anemia. Each CDR3 protein is one row after TCRdb ran MiXCR on the reads. The table includes approximately 120,000 distinct CDR3 sequences, 40% detected once. Material for sequencing was sorted CD4+, CD8+, or CD8+CD57+ T cells (not recorded which) from PBMCs. The receptors here all came from a human donor with aplastic anemia. CDR3s include the opening cysteine and the closing phenylalanine or tryptophan. Each record gives: J gene, D gene, V gene, CDR3 length, clone size, CDR3 protein, CDR3 DNA. D genes are given only for firm matches. Part of the rows lack a size; the others show once, few, many or a class for expanded clones.

TRBJ1-6	TRBD1	TRBV4-3	17	NA	CASSSGQGGLLNSPLHF	TGCGCCAGCAGCTCTGGACAGGGAGGCCTCTTAAATTCACCCCTCCACTTT
TRBJ2-3	NA	TRBV29-1	13	NA	CSVAPRFTDTQYF	TGCAGCGTTGCTCCACGGTTCACAGATACGCAGTATTTT
TRBJ2-2	NA	TRBV2	14	NA	CASRADLGGGELFF	TGTGCCAGCAGGGCGGACTTGGGTGGCGGGGAGCTGTTTTTT
TRBJ2-5	TRBD1	TRBV6-2/TRBV6-3	14	NA	CASSQTGGQETQYF	TGTGCCAGCAGCCAAACAGGGGGACAAGAGACCCAGTACTTC
TRBJ1-5	NA	TRBV28	16	few	CASSPINRQRNQPQHF	TGTGCCAGCAGCCCTATAAATCGGCAGCGCAATCAGCCCCAGCATTTT
TRBJ1-2	NA	TRBV5-1	15	once	CASSLVVGQTYGYTF	TGCGCCAGCAGCTTGGTAGTGGGGCAGACCTATGGCTACACCTTC
TRBJ2-5	TRBD2	TRBV15	15	NA	CATSRGFAGGETQYF	TGTGCCACCAGCAGAGGGTTTGCGGGAGGGGAGACCCAGTACTTC
TRBJ1-6	NA	TRBV2	14	many	CASSGGAYNSPLHF	TGTGCCAGCAGTGGTGGGGCCTATAATTCACCCCTCCACTTT
TRBJ1-1	NA	TRBV5-1	16	many	CASSLAGTDLNTEAFF	TGCGCCAGCAGCTTGGCCGGAACAGACCTGAACACTGAAGCTTTCTTT
TRBJ1-1	TRBD1	TRBV7-8	15	NA	CASSRNRGHDTEAFF	TGTGCCAGCAGCAGAAACAGGGGGCATGACACTGAAGCTTTCTTT
TRBJ1-1	NA	TRBV7-3	14	NA	CASSLGGDGTEAFF	TGTGCCAGCAGCTTAGGGGGCGACGGCACTGAAGCTTTCTTT
TRBJ2-1	TRBD1	TRBV6-1	17	NA	CASSGQGASKYDNEQFF	TGTGCCAGCAGTGGACAGGGGGCATCAAAGTATGACAATGAGCAGTTCTTC
TRBJ1-3	NA	TRBV7-2	14	many	CASSAGVAGNTIYF	TGTGCCAGCAGCGCAGGGGTAGCTGGAAACACCATATATTTT
TRBJ2-2	TRBD1	TRBV9	15	many	CASSGTGSMTGELFF	TGTGCCAGCAGCGGGACAGGGAGCATGACCGGGGAGCTGTTTTTT
TRBJ2-1	NA	TRBV11-2	15	many	CASSLASMRYNEQFF	TGTGCCAGCAGCTTAGCGTCGATGAGGTACAATGAGCAGTTCTTC
TRBJ1-5	NA	TRBV15	14	NA	CATSSGGGNRPQHF	TGTGCCACCAGCAGCGGGGGCGGAAATCGGCCCCAGCATTTT
TRBJ1-2	NA	TRBV20-1	13	many	CSARDPESYGYTF	TGCAGTGCTAGAGATCCTGAAAGCTATGGCTACACCTTC
TRBJ2-5	NA	TRBV7-9	11	NA	CAELDIETQYF	TGTGCCGAGTTAGATATAGAGACCCAGTACTTC
TRBJ1-5	NA	TRBV7-8	13	once	CASSSGSNQPQHF	TGTGCCAGCAGTTCTGGTAGCAATCAGCCCCAACATTTT
TRBJ1-2	NA	TRBV29-1	14	once	CSVVPRGGGYGYTF	TGCAGCGTCGTACCACGGGGAGGGGGGTATGGCTACACCTTC
TRBJ1-6	NA	TRBV19	16	many	CASSRWTEGYNSPLHF	TGTGCCAGTAGTAGGTGGACAGAGGGCTATAATTCACCCCTCCACTTT
TRBJ2-5	NA	TRBV30	11	NA	CAWSEGETQYF	TGTGCCTGGAGTGAGGGAGAGACCCAGTACTTC
TRBJ2-3	NA	TRBV25-1	15	many	CASSHTGPFTDTQYF	TGTGCCAGCAGTCACACCGGGCCTTTCACAGATACGCAGTATTTT
TRBJ2-2	TRBD1	TRBV2	15	NA	CATSARTGNTGELFF	TGTGCCACCAGTGCCAGGACAGGGAACACCGGGGAGCTGTTTTTT
TRBJ2-1	NA	TRBV20-1	16	many	CSARISGGLGGDEQFF	TGCAGTGCTAGAATTTCGGGGGGACTTGGGGGCGATGAGCAGTTCTTC
TRBJ2-7	TRBD2	TRBV20-1	15	NA	CSARETSGVSYEQYF	TGCAGCGCTAGGGAGACTAGCGGGGTCTCCTACGAGCAGTACTTC
TRBJ2-7	NA	TRBV29-1	15	NA	CSVVGTAYTPYEQYF	TGCAGCGTTGTGGGGACGGCGTATACACCCTACGAGCAGTACTTC
TRBJ2-5	TRBD1	TRBV15	15	NA	CATSRTRSRGETQYF	TGTGCCACCAGCAGAACCCGGAGCAGGGGGGAGACCCAGTACTTC
TRBJ1-5	NA	TRBV6-1	15	NA	CASKGQEGTHQPQHF	TGTGCCAGCAAGGGTCAGGAAGGGACCCATCAGCCCCAGCATTTT
TRBJ1-2	NA	TRBV6-1	14	once	CASSETGPNYGYTF	TGTGCCAGCAGTGAAACGGGGCCTAACTATGGCTACACCTTC
TRBJ1-6	TRBD1	TRBV19	16	NA	CASRGQEGSYNSPLHF	TGTGCCAGTAGGGGACAGGAAGGGTCCTATAATTCACCCCTCCACTTT
TRBJ2-1	NA	TRBV20-1	13	many	CSLQLSSYNEQFF	TGCAGTCTCCAACTAAGCTCCTACAATGAGCAGTTCTTC
TRBJ2-3	NA	TRBV12-3/TRBV12-4	15	NA	CASSLRGGRADTQYF	TGTGCCAGCAGTTTAAGGGGGGGAAGGGCAGATACGCAGTATTTT
TRBJ2-7	NA	TRBV25-1	16	many	CASSKTRGGVSYEQYF	TGTGCCAGCAGTAAAACTAGGGGCGGCGTCTCCTACGAGCAGTACTTC
TRBJ2-2	NA	TRBV5-1	16	many	CASSIGQPLNTGELFF	TGCGCCAGCAGCATAGGACAGCCATTAAACACCGGGGAGCTGTTTTTT
TRBJ1-2	TRBD1	TRBV20-1	11	few	CSARQGVGYTF	TGCAGTGCTAGGCAGGGGGTAGGCTACACCTTC
TRBJ2-1	NA	TRBV10-2	14	NA	CAGSETRSGNEQFF	TGCGCCGGCAGTGAGACTAGAAGCGGCAATGAGCAGTTCTTC
TRBJ1-1	TRBD1	TRBV19	16	once	CASAPGQGARNTEAFF	TGTGCCAGCGCCCCGGGACAGGGAGCGAGGAACACTGAAGCTTTCTTT
TRBJ1-6	NA	TRBV6-1	13	many	CASAGTKDSPLHF	TGTGCCAGCGCCGGGACAAAAGATTCACCCCTCCACTTT
TRBJ1-2	NA	TRBV9	13	NA	CASSVGAGLGYTF	TGTGCCAGCAGCGTAGGCGCGGGACTAGGCTACACCTTC
TRBJ1-5	NA	TRBV19	12	few	CASSPEPGHEHF	TGTGCCAGTAGTCCGGAACCGGGACATGAGCATTTT
TRBJ2-1	TRBD2	TRBV24-1	13	NA	CATQRGGINEQFF	TGTGCCACCCAGCGGGGGGGCATCAATGAGCAGTTCTTC
TRBJ1-6	NA	TRBV11-1	17	many	CASSLGGSSSYNSPLHF	TGTGCCAGCAGCTTAGGGGGGAGTAGCTCCTATAATTCACCCCTCCACTTT
TRBJ1-1	NA	TRBV19	13	many	CASSGGRETEAFF	TGTGCCAGTAGTGGGGGGCGAGAAACTGAAGCTTTCTTT
TRBJ2-7	TRBD1	TRBV6-1	16	many	CASSVITGQGRYEQYF	TGTGCCAGCAGTGTCATAACCGGACAGGGAAGGTACGAGCAGTACTTC
TRBJ1-3	NA	TRBV4-1	17	many	CASSRGGLVTSGNTIYF	TGCGCCAGCAGCCGGGGAGGACTGGTTACCTCTGGAAACACCATATATTTT
TRBJ1-3	NA	TRBV6-5	14	NA	CASSYGTHGNTIYF	TGTGCCAGCAGTTACGGGACTCATGGAAACACCATATATTTT
TRBJ1-2	NA	TRBV19	13	NA	CASNDRGHFGYTF	TGTGCCAGCAATGATAGGGGACACTTTGGCTACACCTTC
TRBJ2-1	TRBD2	TRBV12-3/TRBV12-4	16	few	CASSLGLGGGLREQFF	TGTGCCAGCAGCTTGGGACTAGGGGGGGGGCTCAGGGAGCAGTTCTTC
TRBJ1-1	NA	TRBV11-2	13	many	CASSRVDGFRAFF	TGTGCCAGCAGCCGAGTCGACGGTTTTAGGGCTTTCTTT
TRBJ2-7	TRBD1	TRBV7-6	14	NA	CASSLQGVAYEQYF	TGTGCCAGCAGCCTCCAGGGGGTGGCCTACGAGCAGTACTTC
TRBJ2-7	NA	TRBV20-1	13	NA	CSATKDRTYEQYF	TGCAGTGCTACCAAGGACCGGACCTACGAGCAGTACTTC
TRBJ2-6	NA	TRBV20-1	13	NA	CSGEGGGANALTF	TGCAGTGGAGAGGGTGGTGGGGCCAACGCCCTGACTTTC